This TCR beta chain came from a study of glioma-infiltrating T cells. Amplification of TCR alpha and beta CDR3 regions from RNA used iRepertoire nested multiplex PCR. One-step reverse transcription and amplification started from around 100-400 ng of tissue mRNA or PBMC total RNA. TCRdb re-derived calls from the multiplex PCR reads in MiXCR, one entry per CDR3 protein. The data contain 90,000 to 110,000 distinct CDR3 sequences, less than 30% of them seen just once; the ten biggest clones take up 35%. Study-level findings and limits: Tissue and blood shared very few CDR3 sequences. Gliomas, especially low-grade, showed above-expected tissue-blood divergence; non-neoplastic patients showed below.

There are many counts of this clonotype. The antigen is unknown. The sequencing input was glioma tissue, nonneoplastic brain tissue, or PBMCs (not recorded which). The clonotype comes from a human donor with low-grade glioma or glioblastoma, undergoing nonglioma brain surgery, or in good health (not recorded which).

The CDR3 DNA is TGCAGTGCTAGAGGTTCTAGCGGGGGGTCAAACAATGAGCAGTTCTTC. Its protein product is CSARGSSGGSNNEQFF. The chain couples TRBV20-1 to TRBJ2-1, with 11 bases lining up with TRBD2. J lost 5 bases, V lost 1 base, and 7 bases had no gene match. This CDR3 has 16 amino acids. Per the germline V gene, CDR1 is DFQATT and CDR2 is SNEGSKA (reference sequence).